This T cell receptor beta chain emerged from a study of response to subunit inactivated influenza vaccine (dated by TCRdb to 2016 to 2019). A note on the overall study: Deep quantitative profiling of the T cell receptor repertoire was used in the study to follow responses to a trivalent subunit inactivated influenza vaccine. General conclusions and limits of the study: It was suggested by the authors that each seasonal influenza vaccination may recruit only a limited number of new T cells.

Receptor amplification or capture employed RT-PCR. For sequencing, an Illumina HiSeq 2500 was employed. Through fastp at Q25 and MiXCR, TCRdb rebuilt clones from the public reads, retaining in-frame beta chains. Rows with a matching CDR3 protein are joined into one entry that keeps the most common DNA and genes. The sample data list hundreds of thousands of distinct CDR3 sequences, and about 10% of these were observed just once. The biggest ten clones account for approximately 12% of the sample. Only one count was recorded for this clonotype. Its antigen is still unknown. No much larger clone is present one base from it, and per-base qualities are unavailable. One read yields weak evidence. The CDR3 spans 17 residues, from the cysteine through the phenylalanine. The kept DNA is CDR3 alone, 51 bases in frame from the first base. At the junction V is shortened by 5 bases and J by 0 bases, with 20 bases in between. Based on the germline V gene, the CDR1 and CDR2 sequences are SGHVS and FNYEAQ.

Interpreted using the paper, the time point label stands for: more than 35 days after influenza vaccine administration. This receptor chain uses TRBV7-6 and TRBJ2-7, and TRBD2 may be the D gene, going by 6 matching bases. This TCR derives from a man aged 45-65 years who received an inactivated influenza vaccine. Donor details come from another sample of the same person, matched by shared clones. Sequencing was performed on PBMCs from blood, taken roughly 47 days after vaccination. Read as DNA, the sequence is TGTGCCAGCAGCGAGCCCCCCGCGGGGCGGTCCTCCTACGAGCAGTACTTC. Translated, it reads CASSEPPAGRSSYEQYF.